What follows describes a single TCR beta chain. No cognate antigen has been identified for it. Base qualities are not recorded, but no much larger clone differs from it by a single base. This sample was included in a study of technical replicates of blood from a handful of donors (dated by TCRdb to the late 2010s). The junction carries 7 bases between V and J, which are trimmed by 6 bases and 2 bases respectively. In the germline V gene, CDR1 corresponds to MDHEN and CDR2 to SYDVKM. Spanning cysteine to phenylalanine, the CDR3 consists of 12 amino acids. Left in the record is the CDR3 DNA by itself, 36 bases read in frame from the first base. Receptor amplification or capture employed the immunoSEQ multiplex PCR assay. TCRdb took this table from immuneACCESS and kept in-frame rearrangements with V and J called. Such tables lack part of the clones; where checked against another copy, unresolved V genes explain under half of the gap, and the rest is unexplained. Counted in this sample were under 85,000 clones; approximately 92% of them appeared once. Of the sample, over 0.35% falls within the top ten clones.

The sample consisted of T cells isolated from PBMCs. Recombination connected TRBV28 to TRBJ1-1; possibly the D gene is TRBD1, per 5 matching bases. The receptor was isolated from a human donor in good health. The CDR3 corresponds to CASRDRNTEAFF. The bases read TGTGCCAGCAGAGACAGAAACACTGAAGCTTTCTTT. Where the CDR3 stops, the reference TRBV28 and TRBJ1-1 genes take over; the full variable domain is DVKVTQSSRYLVKRTGEKVFLECVQDMDHENMFWYRQDPGLGLRLIYFSYDVKMKEKGDIPEGYSVSREKKERFSLILESASTNQTSMYLCASRDRNTEAFFGQGTRLTVV.